What follows is one TCR beta chain and its context. This clonotype was detected only a few times. Which antigen it targets is not known. No quality values exist for individual bases; no much larger clone is one base distant. The sample comes from a study of T cell repertoires in cytomegalovirus infection (dated by TCRdb to between 2018 and 2021). About the full investigation: Peptide stimulations targeted recently identified HLA-C-restricted CMV epitopes, whose presentation resists viral immunomodulation, together with well-studied HLA-B-restricted epitopes. Donor HLA type was relevant to the analysis, because carriage of CMV infection together with the matching HLA type was indicated by public TCR beta signatures. On the study overall, not on this receptor specifically: The ex vivo response was dominated by HLA-C-restricted CMV-specific TCR beta clonotypes, which also provided the single most frequent clonotype in two of eight donors. In both this cohort and an independent cohort of over 350 donors, the cumulative frequency of public TCR beta family members distinguished carriers of CMV infection plus the relevant HLA type.

Instrument used: Illumina HiSeq 1500. TCRdb's own reprocessing of the public reads used fastp at Q25 and MiXCR and kept productive beta chains. All rows with the same CDR3 protein become a single entry with the most common DNA and genes. Here the sample has 360,000 or so distinct CDR3 sequences; about a third occur a single time. In total, the top ten clones hold about 14% of the sample. The sample's treatment or condition label is to be understood as: in vitro stimulation with specific CMV peptide epitopes to enrich CMV-specific T cells. V is cut back by 1 base and J by 8 bases, with 8 bases in the junction unmatched. CDR1 and CDR2 are read off the germline V gene as MGHRA and YSYEKL. Spanning cysteine to phenylalanine, the CDR3 consists of 17 amino acids. The kept DNA is CDR3 alone, 51 bases in frame from the first base.

The sample here was cultured PBMCs, taken from culture after CMV antigen stimulation. The receptor was derived from a human donor in good health (CMV status not recorded). Some clones in this sample may be carry-over from other donors' samples. Recombination linked TRBV4-1 to TRBJ2-1, with 13 bases aligning to TRBD2. CDR3 reads: CASSQGLGLAGEDEQFF. The bases are TGCGCCAGCAGCCAAGGCCTAGGACTAGCGGGAGAGGATGAGCAGTTCTTC.